These T cell receptor beta chains were read from a single sample in a study of PD-1 blockade in classical Hodgkin lymphoma. Sequencing used immunoSEQ multiplex PCR; TCRdb keeps in-frame clones, though not all of them. The sample holds nearly 25,000 clones, about 89% seen once. The sample was CD4+ T cells from blood. These receptors all stem from a human donor with classical Hodgkin lymphoma. The CDR3 runs from the conserved cysteine through the conserved F or W. D genes are given only for firm matches. Part of the rows lack a size; the others show once, few, many or a class for expanded clones.

>TRBJ2-7|.|TRBD2|TRBV10-3
CAISAGTSGGSEQYF
TGTGCCATCAGTGCCGGGACTAGCGGGGGTAGCGAGCAGTACTTC
>TRBJ1-1|once|.|TRBV28
CASSSPPENTEAFF
TGTGCCAGCAGTTCCCCCCCCGAGAACACTGAAGCTTTCTTT
>TRBJ2-5|.|.|TRBV6-5
CASYSPLLETQYF
TGTGCCAGCTACTCTCCCCTATTGGAGACCCAGTACTTC
>TRBJ1-5|.|.|TRBV27
CASISVDQPQHF
TGTGCCAGCATTAGTGTTGATCAGCCCCAGCATTTT
>TRBJ2-2|.|.|TRBV7-7
CASSRDPNTGELFF
TGTGCCAGCAGTCGGGACCCCAACACCGGGGAGCTGTTTTTT
>TRBJ2-5|.|.|TRBV18
CASSLGGGGTQYF
TGTGCCAGCTCACTAGGGGGGGGAGGGACCCAGTACTTC
>TRBJ2-3|.|.|TRBV2
CASSEKLHQSTDTQYF
TGTGCCAGCAGTGAAAAACTCCACCAAAGCACAGATACGCAGTATTTT
>TRBJ2-1|.|TRBD2|TRBV10-3
CAISSTSGGENEQFF
TGTGCCATCAGTTCGACTAGCGGGGGGGAGAATGAGCAGTTCTTC
>TRBJ1-1|.|TRBD1|TRBV4-3
CASSQAQGQPGTEAFF
TGCGCCAGCAGCCAAGCCCAGGGACAGCCGGGCACTGAAGCTTTCTTT
>TRBJ2-7|.|.|TRBV28
CASIRDRWGVYEQYF
TGTGCCAGCATCCGAGACAGGTGGGGGGTCTACGAGCAGTACTTC
>TRBJ1-3|.|.|TRBV7-9
CASSLATGGPSGNTIYF
TGTGCCAGCAGCTTAGCGACAGGCGGACCCTCTGGAAACACCATATATTTT
>TRBJ2-7|.|.|TRBV6-1
CASSERGVYEQYF
TGTGCCAGCAGTGAACGTGGCGTCTACGAGCAGTACTTC
>TRBJ1-1|.|.|TRBV4-3
CASSRTAGNTEAFF
TGCGCCAGCAGTCGGACCGCGGGGAACACTGAAGCTTTCTTT
>TRBJ1-6|.|.|TRBV19
CASTLDRSGNSPLHF
TGTGCCAGTACCTTGGACCGATCGGGTAATTCACCCCTCCACTTT
>TRBJ1-3|.|.|TRBV5-6
CASSPMGLSGNTIYF
TGTGCCAGCAGCCCGATGGGGCTCTCTGGAAACACCATATATTTT
>TRBJ2-5|.|.|TRBV11-3
CASSLGVRGIPETQYF
TGTGCCAGCAGCTTAGGGGTCCGGGGTATCCCAGAGACCCAGTACTTC
>TRBJ2-2|.|.|TRBV6-5
CATHPAVVNTGELFF
TGTGCCACCCACCCGGCTGTGGTAAACACCGGGGAGCTGTTTTTT
>TRBJ2-5|.|TRBD2|TRBV18
CASSPPGLAGGETQYF
TGTGCCAGCTCACCACCGGGACTAGCGGGGGGAGAGACCCAGTACTTC